Each of the 30 T cell receptor beta chains below was sequenced from the same sample in a study of blood T cell repertoires in COVID-19. Libraries were prepared by immunoSEQ multiplex PCR; TCRdb keeps only in-frame clonotypes and omits some of them. The data hold more than 250,000 clones, with approximately 90% observed a single time. Sequencing was done on a sample of peripheral blood. These receptors came from a woman in her 30s with COVID-19, enrolled during active disease.

The chain carries TRBV20-1 and TRBJ1-2; no clear D. Germline lookup yields CDR1 DFQATT and CDR2 SNEGSKA (reference sequence). The CDR3 has 10 residues. CDR3 protein: CSLVCYGYTF. The CDR3 region has the DNA TGCAGCCTCGTATGCTATGGCTACACCTTC.

This chain uses TRBV9 with TRBJ2-3; 10 positions agree with TRBD2. Germline V gene lookup returns CDR1 SGDLS and CDR2 YYNGEE. V shed 3 bases, J shed 9 bases, and the junction held 13 bases outside the gene matches. This CDR3 is 16 amino acids long. The CDR3 DNA follows: TGTGCCAGCAGCGCAAAGGAGGGACTAGCGATGCAGACGCAGTATTTT. This translates into CASSAKEGLAMQTQYF.

The V and J genes are TRBV19 and TRBJ1-5, with 8 bases aligning to TRBD1. CDR3 length equals 16 residues. Germline trimming cut 10 bases from V and 0 bases from J; bases unmatched to any gene: 11. From germline, CDR1 is LNHDA and CDR2 SQIVND (reference sequence). CDR3 DNA: TGTGCCACCGCGGAGCCTGGACAGGGTAGCAATCAGCCCCAGCATTTT. Protein product: CATAEPGQGSNQPQHF.

This clone was recorded once. The V call is TRBV24-1, the J call TRBJ2-7; TRBD2 might be the D (5 bases). Germline lookup yields CDR1 KGHDR and CDR2 SFDVKD. The germline V and J ends were trimmed by 9 bases and 3 bases, with 8 bases remaining between them. The CDR3 length is 11 residues. The CDR3 DNA reads as TGTGCCACCGGCGAGGGCTACGAGCAGTACTTC. Residues: CATGEGYEQYF.

J is TRBJ1-1 and V is TRBV7-9; 7 bases fit TRBD1. In germline, CDR1 is SEHNR, CDR2 FQNEAQ (reference sequence). The CDR3 loop spans 13 amino acids. J gave up 1 base and V 4 bases, and 0 bases lay outside the gene matches. CDR3 region: CASSWDRNTEAFF. CDR3 in DNA: TGTGCCAGCAGCTGGGACAGGAACACTGAAGCTTTCTTT.

V usage is TRBV15 and J usage is TRBJ2-5, with D possibly TRBD2 on 8 matching bases. Germline assignment: CDR1 LNHNV and CDR2 YYDKDF (reference sequence). CDR3 length: 17 residues. The V gene lost 0 bases and the J gene lost 3 bases, with 17 bases spanning the gap. The CDR3 nucleotides are TGTGCCACCAGCAGAGATCTCGGGAGGGGGCTAAAAGAGACCCAGTACTTC. Encoded protein: CATSRDLGRGLKETQYF.

The chain combines TRBV29-1 with TRBJ1-2; 10 bases are shared with TRBD1. The CDR3 totals 13 residues. CDR1 SQVTM and CDR2 ANQGSEA come from the germline V gene. The junction had 3 bases not matched to a gene; V was cut back by 4 bases and J by 4 bases. The CDR3 coding sequence is TGCAGCGTTGGCGGGGACAGGGGCTATGGCTACACCTTC. This sequence encodes CSVGGDRGYGYTF.

CDR3 region: CASSIEGGIGELFF. The CDR3 DNA follows: TGTGCCAGTAGTATAGAAGGGGGCATCGGGGAGCTGTTTTTT. The chain uses TRBV19 and TRBJ2-2, with TRBD1 matching over 7 bases. Germline assignment: CDR1 LNHDA and CDR2 SQIVND (reference sequence). The CDR3 extends over 14 amino acids. J gave up 7 bases and V 0 bases, and 2 bases lay outside the gene matches.

The chain carries TRBV19 and TRBJ1-2; 12 bases fit TRBD1. Germline V gives CDR1 LNHDA, CDR2 SQIVND (reference sequence). This CDR3 has 15 residues. The junction had 8 bases not matched to a gene; V was cut back by 2 bases and J by 10 bases. CDR3 nucleotides: TGTGCCAGTAGTATATCCACCGGGACAGGGGGCGACTACACCTTC. Amino acid sequence: CASSISTGTGGDYTF. The variable domain in full, with the rest retrieved from reference TRBV19 and TRBJ1-2, is DGGITQSPKYLFRKEGQNVTLSCEQNLNHDAMYWYRQDPGQGLRLIYYSQIVNDFQKGDIAEGYSVSREKKESFPLTVTSAQKNPTAFYLCASSISTGTGGDYTFGSGTRLTVV.

The chain couples TRBV7-2 to TRBJ1-4, with 7 positions matching TRBD1. The CDR3 is 15 residues long. V gave up 5 bases and J gave up 8 bases; unmatched junction bases: 11. Per the germline V gene, CDR1 is SGHTA and CDR2 is FQGNSA. The CDR3 protein is CASSPGGRGVEKLFF. The CDR3 coding sequence is TGTGCCAGCAGCCCAGGGGGGCGAGGGGTCGAAAAACTGTTTTTT.

The CDR3 DNA is TGTGCCAGCAGCGGACGAAGGGGGGGCTATGGCTACACCTTC. This gives the protein CASSGRRGGYGYTF. The chain is built from TRBV6-5 and TRBJ1-2, with D possibly matching TRBD1 (6 bases). The germline gives CDR1 MNHEY, CDR2 SVGAGI. Trimming shortened V by 6 bases and J by 4 bases, and 15 bases separated the two germline ends. This CDR3 contains 14 residues.

This clone was counted between two and nine times. The genes are TRBV7-6 and TRBJ1-6; 8 nucleotides align to TRBD1. CDR1 is SGHVS, CDR2 FNYEAQ, per germline. With V trimmed by 2 bases and J by 8 bases, 8 bases remained unmatched. This CDR3 is 16 amino acids long. The CDR3 is CASSLQGAQRYSPLHF. The CDR3 DNA reads TGTGCCAGCAGCTTACAGGGGGCACAACGGTATTCACCCCTCCACTTT.

The chain has TRBV19 and TRBJ1-1; no firm D call. The CDR3 runs to 13 residues. The germline V gene has CDR1 LNHDA and CDR2 SQIVND (reference sequence). Deletions cut 1 base from V and 6 bases from J, with 9 bases between. As DNA, the CDR3 is TGTGCCAGTAGTATAGGCGGAATTGCTGAAGCTTTCTTT. This translates into CASSIGGIAEAFF.

The rearrangement uses TRBV7-9 and TRBJ2-3; D is possibly TRBD1 (5 bases). The CDR3 is made up of 14 amino acids. Trimming took off 4 bases at V and 3 bases at J, with 11 bases between the two ends. CDR1 is SEHNR and CDR2 is FQNEAQ in the germline V gene (reference sequence). The CDR3 DNA is TGTGCCAGCAGCTCGTTGACAGTTACAGATACGCAGTATTTT. It encodes CASSSLTVTDTQYF.

J is TRBJ2-1 and V is TRBV3-1 (or the pseudogene TRBV3-2), with a possible D match to TRBD2 (7 bases). The CDR3 runs 15 residues. Trimming removed 6 bases from V and 2 bases from J, with 14 bases in between. Per germline, CDR1 LGHDT and CDR2 YNNKEL (reference sequence). CDR3: CASRPRGAPYNEQFF. CDR3 bases: TGTGCCAGCAGACCCCGGGGGGCCCCCTACAATGAGCAGTTCTTC.

This rearrangement joins TRBV5-1 to TRBJ2-1, with TRBD2 matching over 7 bases. Germline values: CDR1 SGHRS, CDR2 YFSETQ. CDR3 length equals 17 residues. V dropped 0 bases and J dropped 8; count of bases not matched to a gene: 14. The CDR3 here is CASSLGSRKRGKYEQFF. DNA for the CDR3: TGCGCCAGCAGCTTGGGATCTCGTAAGCGGGGTAAGTATGAGCAGTTCTTC. Full variable domain (rest looked up from reference TRBV5-1 and TRBJ2-1): KAGVTQTPRYLIKTRGQQVTLSCSPISGHRSVSWYQQTPGQGLQFLFEYFSETQRNKGNFPGRFSGRQFSNSRSEMNVSTLELGDSALYLCASSLGSRKRGKYEQFFGPGTRLTVL.

The chain has TRBV11-2 and TRBJ2-3; weak D call: TRBD1 (6 bases). From germline, CDR1 is SGHAT and CDR2 FQNNGV. CDR3 length: 15 amino acids. V lost 6 bases, J lost 2 bases, and 15 bases lay in between. CDR3 amino acids: CASSLTRGITDTQYF. CDR3 DNA: TGTGCCAGCAGTCTTACCAGGGGAATCACAGATACGCAGTATTTT.

The count of this clone is one. This chain links TRBV11-2 with TRBJ1-1; D unclear. Per the germline V gene, CDR1 is SGHAT and CDR2 is FQNNGV. This CDR3 spans 12 amino acids. Trimming removed 3 bases at V and 4 bases at J, with 6 bases between. CDR3 nucleotide sequence: TGTGCCAGCAGCTTTTCGGGCACTGAAGCTTTCTTT. This translates into CASSFSGTEAFF.

The chain combines TRBV6-1 with TRBJ2-6; D is perhaps TRBD1 (6 bases). The CDR3 is made up of 15 amino acids. Germline V gene lookup returns CDR1 MNHNS and CDR2 SASEGT. Trimming took 2 bases from V and 2 from J, leaving 7 bases between them. CDR3 sequence reads: CASSERTAGANVLTF. The CDR3 DNA reads as TGTGCCAGCAGTGAAAGGACAGCTGGGGCCAACGTCCTGACTTTC.

This chain links TRBV6-5 with TRBJ2-7; 13 bases agree with TRBD2. The CDR3 is 16 amino acids. The V gene's germline CDR1 is MNHEY and CDR2 SVGAGI. Trimming at V came to 2 bases and at J to 2 bases, leaving 3 bases not matched to a gene. CDR3 sequence reads: CASSYGLAGETYEQYF. CDR3 coding DNA: TGTGCCAGCAGTTACGGACTAGCGGGGGAGACCTACGAGCAGTACTTC.

The J gene is TRBJ1-2, the V gene TRBV5-4; 10 bases are a match to TRBD1. V gave up 3 bases and J gave up 7 bases; unmatched junction bases: 6. This CDR3 spans 14 amino acids. Germline CDR1 reads SGHNT; CDR2 reads YYREEE (reference sequence). The CDR3 protein is CASSSSGQGSGYTF. CDR3 sequence (DNA): TGTGCCAGCAGCTCCTCGGGACAGGGGTCTGGCTACACCTTC.

This chain joins TRBV4-1 and TRBJ1-2; tentatively, D is TRBD1 (6 bases). The germline V and J ends were trimmed by 4 bases and 5 bases, with 14 bases remaining between them. This CDR3 spans 14 amino acids. CDR1 is MGHRA, CDR2 YSYEKL, per germline. The CDR3 DNA reads TGCGCCAGCAGCCTAAAAGGGGGAGGGTATGGCTACACCTTC. Protein product: CASSLKGGGYGYTF.

This clone appeared a single time. A far larger clone is one base from this, pointing to a likely read error. This sequence joins TRBV27 and TRBJ1-5, with 7 bases matching TRBD1. The CDR3 loop spans 12 amino acids. V lost 6 bases, J lost 6 bases, and 2 bases stayed unmatched. Germline V gene data show CDR1 as MNHEY and CDR2 as SMNVEV (reference sequence). The CDR3 DNA sequence: TGTGCCAGCAGGGCAGGGGGTCAGCCCCAGCATTTT. Its translation: CASRAGGQPQHF.

CDR3 in amino acids: CASSGQRGGGTDTQYF. The CDR3 DNA sequence: TGTGCCAGCAGTGGCCAGCGGGGCGGGGGCACAGATACGCAGTATTTT. This chain links TRBV6-1 with TRBJ2-3; 7 nucleotides agree with TRBD2. Germline V CDR1 and CDR2: MNHNS, SASEGT. The V segment lost 4 bases and the J segment 1 base; nucleotides outside the gene matches: 8. The CDR3 sequence is 16 residues long.

V usage is TRBV5-1 and J usage is TRBJ2-2, with D maybe TRBD2 (6 bases). The germline CDR1 and CDR2 sequences are SGHRS and YFSETQ. The length of the CDR3 is 15 residues. Trimming left V 3 bases short and J 1 base short, with 10 bases between. The CDR3 region is CASSWNGGNTGELFF. The CDR3 nucleotides read TGCGCCAGCAGCTGGAACGGGGGGAACACCGGGGAGCTGTTTTTT.

The V and J genes are TRBV2 and TRBJ1-1; D may be TRBD1 (6 bases). CDR1 is SNHLY and CDR2 is FYNNEI in the germline V gene. V dropped 6 bases and J dropped 5 bases, with 13 bases sitting between them. The CDR3 spans 13 residues. The CDR3 sequence is CASRAGVWTEAFF. The CDR3, as DNA: TGTGCCAGCAGAGCAGGGGTATGGACTGAAGCTTTCTTT.

This sequence joins TRBV6-5 and TRBJ1-4, with D possibly being TRBD1 (5 bases). V gave up 8 bases and J gave up 4 bases, with 17 bases separating them. The CDR3 length is 15 residues. Germline V gene sequence: CDR1 MNHEY, CDR2 SVGAGI. The CDR3 protein is CASSLTGNDNEKLFF. The DNA for the CDR3 is TGTGCCAGCTCACTTACAGGCAATGATAATGAAAAACTGTTTTTT.

The V call is TRBV2, the J call TRBJ1-2; D possibly corresponds to TRBD1 (6 bases). This CDR3 is built from 17 residues. V was pared by 1 base and J by 0 bases, with 15 bases between. Germline V gene sequence: CDR1 SNHLY, CDR2 FYNNEI. In DNA form, the CDR3 reads TGTGCCAGCAGTGAAGATATTAACAGGGCGGCTAACTATGGCTACACCTTC. Encoded protein: CASSEDINRAANYGYTF.

The V and J genes are TRBV18 and TRBJ1-2; D uncertain. This CDR3 comprises 14 residues. V was trimmed by 2 bases and J by 3 bases, leaving 10 bases between them. Germline V gene sequence: CDR1 KGHSH, CDR2 LQKENI. The CDR3 reads CASSPSVQDYGYTF. CDR3 coding DNA: TGTGCCAGCTCACCATCTGTCCAGGACTATGGCTACACCTTC.

V gene TRBV29-1 combines with J gene TRBJ2-1; TRBD1 aligns across 10 bases. The CDR3 extends over 14 amino acids. The V and J ends lost 0 bases and 6 bases, in that order; junction bases with no gene match: 2. From germline, CDR1 is SQVTM and CDR2 ANQGSEA. The CDR3 region has the DNA TGCAGCGTTGAAGAGGACAGGGGGACCAATGAGCAGTTCTTC. Translating gives CSVEEDRGTNEQFF.